This T cell receptor (beta chain) was captured by sequencing in a study of spatial heterogeneity in lung cancer. This clonotype was counted many times. Its antigen is not known. Per the germline V gene, CDR1 is SGHTA and CDR2 is FQGNSA. The CDR3 has 16 residues. Trimming took 5 bases from V and 5 from J; bases not matched to a gene: 13. Points from the study as a whole: Intratumoral expanded alpha and beta TCR counts were found to track tumor mutation counts. Tracking of ubiquitous and regional nonsynonymous mutations by counts of ubiquitous and regional expanded TCRs, respectively, was seen.

Individual TCR cDNA molecules each bore their own unique molecular identifier. Using its own MiXCR run on the 5' RACE reads, TCRdb lists one record per CDR3 protein. The table has about 5,100 distinct CDR3 sequences, 5.5% to 9% seen once. The time point here: sample taken at primary tumor resection. Tumor, nontumor lung or frozen PBMC supplied whole RNA, sequenced without sorting. The sequencing here drew on lung tumor tissue, taken at surgery. This chain links TRBV7-2 with TRBJ1-2; 8 nucleotides line up with TRBD1. The receptor comes from a male donor with early-stage non-small cell lung cancer. CDR3 sequence reads: CASSLERTGLGYGYTF. CDR3 bases: TGTGCCAGCAGCCTCGAACGGACAGGGCTGGGGTATGGCTACACCTTC.